This T cell receptor (beta chain) originates from a study of OX40 agonist ivuxolimab in advanced cancers. Findings and limits, study-wide: By week 6 at 0.1 to 3.0 mg/kg, blood CD4+ and CD8+ T cells had expanded clonally. Expanded clones belonging to CD8+ T cells outnumbered, on average, those of CD4+.

About this clone itself: Its specificity is unknown.

Individuals having autoimmune disease history or systemic immunosuppression were not enrolled. Baseline was the first blood sampling point, followed by cycle 4 day 1 and cycle 7 day 1. Using immunoSEQ multiplex PCR, the repertoire was profiled, and TCRdb retains in-frame clones only, with some absent. The sample has some 45,000 clones, around 89% seen once. Sequences were derived from CD4+ or CD8+ T cells sorted from blood, sampled in a trial of the OX40 agonist ivuxolimab. The TCR was taken from an adult with an advanced solid tumor such as melanoma, head and neck, liver or kidney cancer.

The CDR3 reads CASSPWTGRETQYF. The CDR3, as DNA: TGTGCCAGCAGTCCCTGGACAGGGAGAGAGACCCAGTACTTC. V is TRBV27 and J is TRBJ2-5, with 8 positions matching TRBD1. CDR1 is MNHEY and CDR2 is SMNVEV in the germline V gene (reference sequence). The CDR3 sequence is 14 residues long. V dropped 5 bases and J dropped 4; count of bases not matched to a gene: 6.